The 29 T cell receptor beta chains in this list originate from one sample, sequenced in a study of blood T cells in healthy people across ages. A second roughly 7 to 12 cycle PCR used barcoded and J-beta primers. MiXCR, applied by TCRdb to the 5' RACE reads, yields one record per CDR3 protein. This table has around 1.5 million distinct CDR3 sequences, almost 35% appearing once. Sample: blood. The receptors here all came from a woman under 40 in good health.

The CDR3 protein is CSAREGGLAYINEQFF. The CDR3 DNA reads TGCAGTGCTAGAGAAGGGGGACTAGCGTACATCAATGAGCAGTTCTTC. The rearrangement joins TRBV20-1 to TRBJ2-1; 10 nucleotides agree with TRBD2. Germline CDR1 is DFQATT and CDR2 is SNEGSKA (reference sequence). The CDR3 runs 16 residues. The V segment lost 0 bases and the J segment 6 bases; nucleotides outside the gene matches: 8.

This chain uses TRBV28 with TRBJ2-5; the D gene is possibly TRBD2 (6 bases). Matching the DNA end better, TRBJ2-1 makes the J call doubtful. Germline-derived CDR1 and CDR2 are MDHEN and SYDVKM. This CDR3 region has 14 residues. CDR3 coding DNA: TGTGCCAGCAGTTTTGGAGGAGGGGTAGAGACCCAGTTCTTC. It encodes CASSFGGGVETQFF.

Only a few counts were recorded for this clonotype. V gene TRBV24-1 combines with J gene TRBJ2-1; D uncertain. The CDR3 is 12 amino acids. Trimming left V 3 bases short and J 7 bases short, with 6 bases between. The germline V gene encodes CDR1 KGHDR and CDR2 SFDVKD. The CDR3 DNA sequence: TGTGCCACCAGTGATCCAGTGAATGAGCAGTTCTTC. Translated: CATSDPVNEQFF.

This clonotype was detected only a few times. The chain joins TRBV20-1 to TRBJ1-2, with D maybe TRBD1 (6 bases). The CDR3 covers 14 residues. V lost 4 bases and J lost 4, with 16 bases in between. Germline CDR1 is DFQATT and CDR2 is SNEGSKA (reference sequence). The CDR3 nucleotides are TGCAGTGCTACCCAGGGGTTGTATGTCTATGGCTACACCTTC. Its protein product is CSATQGLYVYGYTF.

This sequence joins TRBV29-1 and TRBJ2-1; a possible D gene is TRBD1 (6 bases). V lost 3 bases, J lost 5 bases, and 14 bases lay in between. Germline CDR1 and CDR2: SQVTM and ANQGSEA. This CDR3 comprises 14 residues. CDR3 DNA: TGCAGCGTTGAGGGGGCCGACGGACACAATGAGCAGTTCTTC. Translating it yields CSVEGADGHNEQFF.

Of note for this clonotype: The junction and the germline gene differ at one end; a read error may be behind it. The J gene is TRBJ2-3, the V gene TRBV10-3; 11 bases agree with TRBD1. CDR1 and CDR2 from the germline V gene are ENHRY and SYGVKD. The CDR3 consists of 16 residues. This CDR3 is CTISQGTGQGAGTQYF. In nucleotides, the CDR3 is TGTACCATCAGCCAAGGAACCGGACAGGGGGCTGGGACGCAGTATTTT.

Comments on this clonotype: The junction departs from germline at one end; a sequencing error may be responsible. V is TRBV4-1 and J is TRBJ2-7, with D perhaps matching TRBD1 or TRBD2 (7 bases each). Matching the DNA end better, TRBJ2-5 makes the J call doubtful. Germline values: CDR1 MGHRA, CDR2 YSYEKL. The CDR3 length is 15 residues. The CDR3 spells CANSQLSGGQETQYF. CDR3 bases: TGCGCCAACAGCCAATTATCGGGGGGACAGGAGACCCAGTACTTC.

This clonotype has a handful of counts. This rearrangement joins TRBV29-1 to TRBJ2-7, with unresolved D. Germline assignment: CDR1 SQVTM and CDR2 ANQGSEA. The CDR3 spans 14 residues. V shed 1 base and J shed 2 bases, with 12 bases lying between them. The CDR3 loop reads CSVEVSHLAYEQYF. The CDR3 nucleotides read TGCAGCGTTGAAGTGTCGCACTTAGCCTACGAGCAGTACTTC.

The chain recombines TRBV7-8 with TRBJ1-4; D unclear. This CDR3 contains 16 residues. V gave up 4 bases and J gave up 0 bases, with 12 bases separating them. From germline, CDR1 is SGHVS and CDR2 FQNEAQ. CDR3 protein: CASSSQRLATNEKLFF. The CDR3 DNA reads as TGTGCCAGCAGCTCCCAGAGACTGGCAACTAATGAAAAACTGTTTTTT.

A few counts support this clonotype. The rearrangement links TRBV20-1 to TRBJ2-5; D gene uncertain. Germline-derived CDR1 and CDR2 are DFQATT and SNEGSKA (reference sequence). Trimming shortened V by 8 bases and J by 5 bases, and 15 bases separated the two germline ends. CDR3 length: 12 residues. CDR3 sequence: CSINRHAETQYF. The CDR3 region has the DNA TGCAGTATCAACCGCCACGCCGAGACCCAGTACTTC.

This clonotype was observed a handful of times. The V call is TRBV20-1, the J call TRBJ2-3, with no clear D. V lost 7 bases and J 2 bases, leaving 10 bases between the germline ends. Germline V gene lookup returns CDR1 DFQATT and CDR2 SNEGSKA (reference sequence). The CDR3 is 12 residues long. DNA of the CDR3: TGCAGTGGAGAGCGTAACACAGATACGCAGTATTTT. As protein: CSGERNTDTQYF.

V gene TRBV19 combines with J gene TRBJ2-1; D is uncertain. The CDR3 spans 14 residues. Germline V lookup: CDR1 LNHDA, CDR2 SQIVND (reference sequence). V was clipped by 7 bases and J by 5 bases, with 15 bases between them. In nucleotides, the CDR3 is TGTGCCAGTAAAAAGGGCTACCTTGACAATGAGCAGTTCTTC. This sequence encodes CASKKGYLDNEQFF.

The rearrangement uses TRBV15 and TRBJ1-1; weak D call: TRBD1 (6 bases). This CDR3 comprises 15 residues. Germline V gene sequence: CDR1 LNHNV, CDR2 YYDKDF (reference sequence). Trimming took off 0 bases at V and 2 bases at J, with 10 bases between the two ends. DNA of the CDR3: TGTGCCACCAGCAGAGAAAAAGGGGGTAACACTGAAGCTTTCTTT. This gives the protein CATSREKGGNTEAFF.

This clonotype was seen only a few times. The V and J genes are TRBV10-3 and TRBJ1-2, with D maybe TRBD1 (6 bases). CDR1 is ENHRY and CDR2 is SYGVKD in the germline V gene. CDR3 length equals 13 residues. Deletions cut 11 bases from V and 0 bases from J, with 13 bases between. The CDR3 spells CAYRVSPNYGYTF. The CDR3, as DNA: TGTGCCTACAGGGTCAGCCCTAACTATGGCTACACCTTC.

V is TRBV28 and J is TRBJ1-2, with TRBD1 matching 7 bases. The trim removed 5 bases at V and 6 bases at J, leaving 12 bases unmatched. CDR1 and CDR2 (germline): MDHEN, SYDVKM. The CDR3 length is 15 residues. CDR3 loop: CASSRQTGRGHGYTF. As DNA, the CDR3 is TGTGCCAGCAGTCGTCAAACGGGGAGGGGGCATGGCTACACCTTC.

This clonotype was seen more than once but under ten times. Written as DNA, the CDR3 is TGTGCCAGCAGCTTGGCTCTATTGGGGCCCCAAGCTCGGCAGTACTTC. Its protein product is CASSLALLGPQARQYF. This sequence joins TRBV5-6 and TRBJ2-7; D perhaps matches TRBD1 (5 bases). Per germline, CDR1 SGHDT and CDR2 YYEEEE. V was clipped by 0 bases and J by 9 bases, with 22 bases between them. The CDR3 extends over 16 amino acids.

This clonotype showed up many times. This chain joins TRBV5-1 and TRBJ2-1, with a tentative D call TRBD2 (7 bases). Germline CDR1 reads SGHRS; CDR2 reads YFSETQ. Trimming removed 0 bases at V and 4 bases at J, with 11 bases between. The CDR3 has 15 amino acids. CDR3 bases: TGCGCCAGCAGCTTGGTGGGGGGGCGGTACAATGAGCAGTTCTTC. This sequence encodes CASSLVGGRYNEQFF.

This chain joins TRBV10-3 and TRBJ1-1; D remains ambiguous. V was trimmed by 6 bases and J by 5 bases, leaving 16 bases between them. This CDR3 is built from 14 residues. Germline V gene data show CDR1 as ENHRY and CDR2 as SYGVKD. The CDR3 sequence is CAIREAGKKTEAFF. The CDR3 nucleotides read TGTGCCATCAGAGAAGCTGGGAAAAAGACTGAAGCTTTCTTT.

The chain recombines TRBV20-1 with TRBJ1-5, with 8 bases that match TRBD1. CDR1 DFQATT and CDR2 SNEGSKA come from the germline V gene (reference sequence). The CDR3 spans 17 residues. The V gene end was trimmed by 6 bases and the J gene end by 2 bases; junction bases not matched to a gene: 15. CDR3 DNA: TGCAGTGCCCCAAGGCGCAGGGGGCAGGGGGGCAATCAGCCCCAGCATTTT. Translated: CSAPRRRGQGGNQPQHF.

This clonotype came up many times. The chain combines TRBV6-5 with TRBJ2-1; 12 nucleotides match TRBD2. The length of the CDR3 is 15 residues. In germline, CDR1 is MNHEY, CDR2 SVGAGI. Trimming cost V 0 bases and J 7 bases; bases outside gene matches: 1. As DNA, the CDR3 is TGTGCCAGCAGTTACTCGCTAGCGGGGGGGAATGAGCAGTTCTTC. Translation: CASSYSLAGGNEQFF.

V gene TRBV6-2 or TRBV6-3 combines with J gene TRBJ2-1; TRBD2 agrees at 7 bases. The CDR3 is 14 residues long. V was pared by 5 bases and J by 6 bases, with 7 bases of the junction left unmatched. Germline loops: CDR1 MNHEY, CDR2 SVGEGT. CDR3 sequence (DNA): TGTGCCAGCAGTAACGGACTAGTGACCAATGAGCAGTTCTTC. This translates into CASSNGLVTNEQFF.

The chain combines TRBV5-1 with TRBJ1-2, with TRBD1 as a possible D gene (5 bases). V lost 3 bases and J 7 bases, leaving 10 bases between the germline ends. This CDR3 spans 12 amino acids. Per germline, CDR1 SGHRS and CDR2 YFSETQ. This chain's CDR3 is CASSWQGGGYTF. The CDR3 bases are TGCGCCAGCAGCTGGCAGGGAGGTGGCTACACCTTC. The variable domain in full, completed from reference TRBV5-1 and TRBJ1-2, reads KAGVTQTPRYLIKTRGQQVTLSCSPISGHRSVSWYQQTPGQGLQFLFEYFSETQRNKGNFPGRFSGRQFSNSRSEMNVSTLELGDSALYLCASSWQGGGYTFGSGTRLTVV.

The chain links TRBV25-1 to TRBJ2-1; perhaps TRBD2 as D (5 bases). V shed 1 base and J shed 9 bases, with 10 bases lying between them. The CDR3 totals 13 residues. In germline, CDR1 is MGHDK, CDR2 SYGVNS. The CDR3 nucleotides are TGTGCCAGCAGTGAATGGGTGGAGGTTGAGCAGTTCTTC. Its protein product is CASSEWVEVEQFF.

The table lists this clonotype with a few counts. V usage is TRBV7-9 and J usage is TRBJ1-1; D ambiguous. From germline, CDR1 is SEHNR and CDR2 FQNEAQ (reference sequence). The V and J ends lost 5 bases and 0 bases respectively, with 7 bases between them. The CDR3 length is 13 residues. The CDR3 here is CASSDPLNTEAFF. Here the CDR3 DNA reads TGTGCCAGCAGCGACCCACTGAACACTGAAGCTTTCTTT.

The CDR3 region has the DNA TGTGCCACCAGTGATACCCGACAGGGGCCGCAGTATTTT. As protein: CATSDTRQGPQYF. This chain links TRBV24-1 with TRBJ2-3; 8 positions match TRBD1. Germline values: CDR1 KGHDR, CDR2 SFDVKD. The CDR3 has 13 amino acids. V lost 3 bases to trimming and J lost 10 bases; unmatched junction nucleotides: 5.

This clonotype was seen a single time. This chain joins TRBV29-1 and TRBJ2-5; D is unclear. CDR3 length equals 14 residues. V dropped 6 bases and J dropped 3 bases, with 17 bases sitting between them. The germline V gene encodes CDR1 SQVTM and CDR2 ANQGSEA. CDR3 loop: CSVSQAGPKETQYF. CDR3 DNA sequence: TGCAGCGTATCACAAGCCGGACCGAAAGAGACCCAGTACTTC.

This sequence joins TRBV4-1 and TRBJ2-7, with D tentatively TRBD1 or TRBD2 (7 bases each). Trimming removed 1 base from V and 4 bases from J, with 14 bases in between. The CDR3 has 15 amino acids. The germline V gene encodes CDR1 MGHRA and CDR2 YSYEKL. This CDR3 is CASSQGTGLGYEQYF. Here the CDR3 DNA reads TGCGCCAGCAGCCAAGGGACAGGACTAGGATACGAGCAGTACTTC.

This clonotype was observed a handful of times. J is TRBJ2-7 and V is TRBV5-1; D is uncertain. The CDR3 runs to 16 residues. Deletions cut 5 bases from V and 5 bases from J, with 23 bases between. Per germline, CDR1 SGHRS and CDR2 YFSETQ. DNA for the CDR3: TGCGCCAGCAGACCCAGCTACGATTACAGCCTTAACGAGCAGTACTTC. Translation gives CASRPSYDYSLNEQYF. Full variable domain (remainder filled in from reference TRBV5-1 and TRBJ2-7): KAGVTQTPRYLIKTRGQQVTLSCSPISGHRSVSWYQQTPGQGLQFLFEYFSETQRNKGNFPGRFSGRQFSNSRSEMNVSTLELGDSALYLCASRPSYDYSLNEQYFGPGTRLTVT.

In nucleotides, the CDR3 is TGTGCCAGCAGCCAAGTTTCGACGACCAAAAACATTCAGTACTTC. Encoded protein: CASSQVSTTKNIQYF. The chain joins TRBV3-1 to TRBJ2-4; D not resolved. V lost 1 base to trimming and J lost 2 bases, with 9 bases between them. This CDR3 comprises 15 residues. The germline gives CDR1 LGHDT, CDR2 YNNKEL (reference sequence). Full variable domain (outside the CDR3, taken from reference TRBV3-1 and TRBJ2-4): DTAVSQTPKYLVTQMGNDKSIKCEQNLGHDTMYWYKQDSKKFLKIMFSYNNKELIINETVPNRFSPKSPDKAHLNLHINSLELGDSAVYFCASSQVSTTKNIQYFGAGTRLSVL.